The clone carrying this T cell receptor beta chain showed up just once. Its specificity is not known. The sample is drawn from a study of OX40 agonist ivuxolimab in advanced cancers. Study summary: Patients treated during dose escalation were battling hepatocellular carcinoma, melanoma, renal cell or head and neck cancer. Notes on the study in general: At doses 0.1 to 3.0 mg/kg, CD4+ and CD8+ clones expanded. CD8+ T cells averaged more expanded clones than CD4+. In a subset of nonresponders, normalized T-cell clonal expansion was also low.

Data came from immunoSEQ multiplex PCR; TCRdb stores just in-frame clones and leaves some out. This table holds tens of thousands of clones, 86% found once. Germline values: CDR1 PRHDT, CDR2 FYEKMQ (reference sequence). This CDR3 has 16 amino acids. The TCR comes from an adult with an advanced solid tumor such as melanoma, head and neck, liver or kidney cancer. This chain links TRBV13 with TRBJ2-5, with 7 bases lining up with TRBD1. Matching the DNA end better, TRBJ2-7 makes the J call doubtful. This specimen was CD4+ or CD8+ T cells sorted from blood, taken in a trial of the OX40 agonist ivuxolimab. For the CDR3, the DNA is TGTGCCAGCAGCTCCCCCCCTGGCAGGGGGATGCCCGAGCAGTACTTC. This translates into CASSSPPGRGMPEQYF.